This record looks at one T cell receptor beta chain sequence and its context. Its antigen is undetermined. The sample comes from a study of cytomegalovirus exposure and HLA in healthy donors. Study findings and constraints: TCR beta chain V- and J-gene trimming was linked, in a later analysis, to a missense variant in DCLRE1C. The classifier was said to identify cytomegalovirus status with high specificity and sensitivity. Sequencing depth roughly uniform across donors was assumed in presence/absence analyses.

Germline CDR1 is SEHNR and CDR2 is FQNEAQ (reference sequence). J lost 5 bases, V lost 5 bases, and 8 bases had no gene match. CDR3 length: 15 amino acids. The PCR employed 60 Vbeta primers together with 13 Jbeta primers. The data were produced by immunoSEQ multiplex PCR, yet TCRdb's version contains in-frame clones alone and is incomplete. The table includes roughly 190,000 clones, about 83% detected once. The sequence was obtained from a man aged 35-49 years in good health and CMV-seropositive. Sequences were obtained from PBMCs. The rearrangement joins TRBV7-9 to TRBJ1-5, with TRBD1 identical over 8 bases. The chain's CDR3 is CASSPRGQGDQPQHF. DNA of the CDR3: TGTGCCAGCAGCCCTAGAGGACAGGGCGATCAGCCCCAGCATTTT.